Listed here are 23 T cell receptor beta chains from one sample, sequenced in a study of OX40 agonist ivuxolimab in advanced cancers. Sequencing used immunoSEQ multiplex PCR; TCRdb keeps in-frame clones, though not all of them. The table includes tens of thousands of clones, 90% detected once. The material sequenced was CD4+ or CD8+ T cells sorted from blood, taken in a trial of the OX40 agonist ivuxolimab. Receptors were obtained from an adult with an advanced solid tumor such as melanoma, head and neck, liver or kidney cancer.

The chain combines TRBV7-9 with TRBJ2-7; D remains unclear. V shed 1 base and J shed 4 bases, with 5 bases lying between them. The CDR3 is made up of 12 amino acids. CDR1 and CDR2 (germline): SEHNR, FQNEAQ (reference sequence). CDR3 amino acids: CASSLGRYEQYF. CDR3 DNA sequence: TGTGCCAGCAGCTTAGGCCGGTACGAGCAGTACTTC.

V and J are TRBV10-2 and TRBJ2-5, with TRBD1 as a possible D gene (6 bases). The closer fit of TRBJ2-7 to the DNA end suggests the J call may be wrong. The CDR3 consists of 15 residues. Germline V gives CDR1 WSHSY, CDR2 SAAADI. CDR3 residues: CASSEYSAGAYEQYF. The CDR3, as DNA: TGCGCCAGCAGTGAGTATTCGGCAGGGGCCTACGAGCAGTACTTC.

The V and J genes are TRBV7-2 and TRBJ1-1; the D gene is possibly TRBD1 (5 bases). This CDR3 is built from 12 residues. Germline values: CDR1 SGHTA, CDR2 FQGNSA. The V end lost 2 bases, the J end lost 11 bases, and 12 bases lay between the germline ends. CDR3 protein: CASSLWGVRAFF. The CDR3 nucleotides read TGTGCCAGCAGCTTATGGGGGGTGAGGGCTTTCTTT.

The chain employs TRBV2 and TRBJ2-2; possible D gene TRBD1, 6 bases. V was pared by 5 bases and J by 1 base, with 14 bases between. Germline-derived CDR1 and CDR2 are SNHLY and FYNNEI. The CDR3 totals 16 residues. The CDR3: CASSPQGQGNTGELFF. CDR3 DNA sequence: TGTGCCAGCAGTCCCCAGGGGCAGGGGAACACCGGGGAGCTGTTTTTT.

The chain is built from TRBV9 and TRBJ2-3, with 8 bases that match TRBD1. Germline-derived CDR1 and CDR2 are SGDLS and YYNGEE. V was pared by 2 bases and J by 1 base, with 6 bases of the junction left unmatched. The CDR3 extends over 16 amino acids. Here the CDR3 reads CASSVAGGAGTDTQYF. For the CDR3, the DNA is TGTGCCAGCAGCGTGGCAGGGGGCGCAGGCACAGATACGCAGTATTTT.

The J gene is TRBJ1-1, the V gene TRBV18; 11 nucleotides line up with TRBD1. The V gene's germline CDR1 is KGHSH and CDR2 LQKENI. The CDR3 runs to 17 residues. V dropped 1 base and J dropped 5; count of bases not matched to a gene: 9. CDR3 coding DNA: TGTGCCAGCTCACCACGGGACAGGGGGATTGGTGGGACTGAAGCTTTCTTT. Translating it yields CASSPRDRGIGGTEAFF.

The chain links TRBV5-1 to TRBJ2-3; D possibly corresponds to TRBD1 (6 bases). The CDR3 consists of 16 residues. Per germline, CDR1 SGHRS and CDR2 YFSETQ. Trimming pared 5 bases from V and 0 bases from J, leaving 16 bases between. The CDR3 DNA reads as TGCGCCAGCAGTTCCAACCACGGACAGAGCACAGATACGCAGTATTTT. It is translated as CASSSNHGQSTDTQYF.

V gene TRBV6-5 combines with J gene TRBJ2-2; D remains unclear. The CDR3 runs 13 residues. The germline V gene encodes CDR1 MNHEY and CDR2 SVGAGI. Between the trimmed V and J ends, which lost 6 bases and 0 bases, there was a span of 5 bases. CDR3 nucleotide sequence: TGTGCCAGCAGACGAGCGAACACCGGGGAGCTGTTTTTT. Translation gives CASRRANTGELFF.

This chain joins TRBV11-2 and TRBJ2-3, with 7 bases identical to TRBD2. This CDR3 has 14 amino acids. With 4 bases clipped from V and 5 bases from J, the junction kept 6 bases outside the gene matches. CDR1 is SGHAT and CDR2 is FQNNGV in the germline V gene. The chain's CDR3 is CASSSGRRGDTQYF. The CDR3 DNA reads as TGTGCCAGCAGCTCCGGGAGGCGGGGAGATACGCAGTATTTT.

This CDR3 is CASSPLDRVNEKLFF. CDR3 bases: TGTGCCAGTAGTCCGCTGGACAGGGTTAATGAAAAACTGTTTTTT. This chain links TRBV19 with TRBJ1-4, with TRBD1 identical over 8 bases. The CDR3 loop spans 15 amino acids. V shed 5 bases and J 4 bases; nucleotides not matched to a gene: 6. CDR1 is LNHDA, CDR2 SQIVND, per germline (reference sequence).

Only a few counts were recorded for this clone. The chain couples TRBV28 to TRBJ1-1; D is undetermined. The CDR3 length is 11 residues. In germline, CDR1 is MDHEN, CDR2 SYDVKM. V was shortened by 7 bases and J by 7 bases, with 10 bases between the two germline ends. CDR3 in amino acids: CASKGSLEAFF. The CDR3 DNA is TGTGCCAGCAAAGGCAGCCTTGAAGCTTTCTTT.

This chain joins TRBV6-6 and TRBJ1-5; 7 nucleotides match TRBD1. Germline V gene data show CDR1 as MNHNY and CDR2 as SVGAGI (reference sequence). This CDR3 has 16 amino acids. V trimming: 7 bases; J trimming: 0 bases; junction bases outside the gene matches: 9. CDR3 amino acids: CASNTRQGNSNQPQHF. CDR3 sequence (DNA): TGTGCCAGCAATACCAGACAGGGTAATAGCAATCAGCCCCAGCATTTT.

The chain uses TRBV19 and TRBJ2-6; no clear D gene. The CDR3 covers 15 residues. Trimming stripped 7 bases from V and 4 bases from J, with 14 bases between. The germline V gene has CDR1 LNHDA and CDR2 SQIVND (reference sequence). In DNA, the CDR3 is TGTGCCAGTACCCTACTGCCGGCCGGGGCCAACGTCCTGACTTTC. Amino acids: CASTLLPAGANVLTF.

The chain is built from TRBV19 and TRBJ2-1, with D maybe TRBD2 (6 bases). V was cut by 5 bases and J by 0 bases, with 8 bases left in between. The CDR3 has 14 residues. Germline V gene lookup returns CDR1 LNHDA and CDR2 SQIVND (reference sequence). Written as DNA, the CDR3 is TGTGCCAGTAGTTGGCGGGACTCCTACAATGAGCAGTTCTTC. Translating gives CASSWRDSYNEQFF.

The V and J genes are TRBV19 and TRBJ1-4; D is undetermined. Germline CDR1 reads LNHDA; CDR2 reads SQIVND (reference sequence). Trimming shortened V by 0 bases and J by 0 bases, and 17 bases separated the two germline ends. This CDR3 contains 19 residues. The CDR3 DNA sequence: TGTGCCAGTAGTATAGATCCCCCGGGGATGGAGGCAACTAATGAAAAACTGTTTTTT. This encodes CASSIDPPGMEATNEKLFF.

The rearrangement uses TRBV7-9 and TRBJ1-1, with D possibly being TRBD1 (6 bases). Trimming stripped 4 bases from V and 3 bases from J, with 9 bases between. CDR1 and CDR2 from the germline V gene are SEHNR and FQNEAQ (reference sequence). CDR3 length: 13 residues. This CDR3 reads CASSSGVDTEAFF. CDR3 nucleotides: TGTGCCAGCAGCTCAGGGGTCGACACTGAAGCTTTCTTT. The full variable domain, completed using reference TRBV7-9 and TRBJ1-1, is DTGVSQNPRHKITKRGQNVTFRCDPISEHNRLYWYRQTLGQGPEFLTYFQNEAQLEKSRLLSDRFSAERPKGSFSTLEIQRTEQGDSAMYLCASSSGVDTEAFFGQGTRLTVV.

The rearrangement links TRBV10-1 to TRBJ2-2; 7 bases map to TRBD1. J lost 2 bases, V lost 8 bases, and 5 bases had no gene match. Germline assignment: CDR1 WNHNN and CDR2 SYGVQD (reference sequence). There are 14 residues in the CDR3. The CDR3 DNA reads as TGCGCCAGCTCCACAGGGGCCAACACCGGGGAGCTGTTTTTT. Amino acid sequence: CASSTGANTGELFF.

V is TRBV5-6 and J is TRBJ1-6; a weak D match, TRBD1 (5 bases). Germline V gene lookup returns CDR1 SGHDT and CDR2 YYEEEE. Trimming took off 0 bases at V and 9 bases at J, with 16 bases between the two ends. CDR3 size: 16 residues. DNA of the CDR3: TGTGCCAGCAGCTTGGAGGGGTGGGCAGGGCTTTCACCCCTCCACTTT. It translates to CASSLEGWAGLSPLHF. The variable domain in full, completed from reference TRBV5-6 and TRBJ1-6, reads DAGVTQSPTHLIKTRGQQVTLRCSPKSGHDTVSWYQQALGQGPQFIFQYYEEEERQRGNFPDRFSGHQFPNYSSELNVNALLLGDSALYLCASSLEGWAGLSPLHFGNGTRLTVT.

This clone came up a few times. The V gene is TRBV19, the J gene TRBJ1-5; no reliable D call. The ends were cut back, 8 bases at V and 0 bases at J, with 17 bases in the middle. The germline CDR1 and CDR2 sequences are LNHDA and SQIVND (reference sequence). The CDR3 length is 16 residues. CDR3 amino acids: CASAGRAGYSNQPQHF. The CDR3 DNA reads TGTGCCAGTGCCGGAAGGGCAGGTTATAGCAATCAGCCCCAGCATTTT. The variable domain in full, with the rest retrieved from reference TRBV19 and TRBJ1-5, is DGGITQSPKYLFRKEGQNVTLSCEQNLNHDAMYWYRQDPGQGLRLIYYSQIVNDFQKGDIAEGYSVSREKKESFPLTVTSAQKNPTAFYLCASAGRAGYSNQPQHFGDGTRLSIL.

The gene calls are TRBV7-3 and TRBJ2-1; D is possibly TRBD2 (6 bases). From germline, CDR1 is SGHTA and CDR2 FQGTGA. This CDR3 spans 17 amino acids. The V end was cut by 4 bases, the J end by 0 bases, with 16 bases between. CDR3: CASSSPRPGSSYNEQFF. The CDR3 DNA reads as TGTGCCAGCAGCTCTCCCCGACCCGGGAGCTCCTACAATGAGCAGTTCTTC.

This sequence joins TRBV7-9 and TRBJ1-6; D is unclear. Looked up from germline, CDR1 is SEHNR and CDR2 is FQNEAQ (reference sequence). This CDR3 has 14 residues. V was pared by 1 base and J by 5 bases, with 6 bases between. The CDR3 reads CASSLGGNNSPLHF. The CDR3 DNA sequence: TGTGCCAGCAGCTTAGGAGGAAATAATTCACCCCTCCACTTT.

The genes are TRBV19 and TRBJ2-5, with D hard to call. This CDR3 is built from 11 residues. Trimming removed 5 bases at V and 2 bases at J, with 3 bases between. CDR1 is LNHDA and CDR2 is SQIVND in the germline V gene (reference sequence). The DNA for the CDR3 is TGTGCCAGTAGTCGTCAAGAGACCCAGTACTTC. It encodes CASSRQETQYF.

The chain joins TRBV18 to TRBJ2-2; D is unresolved. The V end lost 3 bases, the J end lost 1 base, and 9 bases lay between the germline ends. Germline lookup yields CDR1 KGHSH and CDR2 LQKENI. The CDR3 is made up of 15 amino acids. The CDR3 bases are TGTGCCAGCTCACCCTTAATGGGGAACACCGGGGAGCTGTTTTTT. Protein sequence: CASSPLMGNTGELFF.